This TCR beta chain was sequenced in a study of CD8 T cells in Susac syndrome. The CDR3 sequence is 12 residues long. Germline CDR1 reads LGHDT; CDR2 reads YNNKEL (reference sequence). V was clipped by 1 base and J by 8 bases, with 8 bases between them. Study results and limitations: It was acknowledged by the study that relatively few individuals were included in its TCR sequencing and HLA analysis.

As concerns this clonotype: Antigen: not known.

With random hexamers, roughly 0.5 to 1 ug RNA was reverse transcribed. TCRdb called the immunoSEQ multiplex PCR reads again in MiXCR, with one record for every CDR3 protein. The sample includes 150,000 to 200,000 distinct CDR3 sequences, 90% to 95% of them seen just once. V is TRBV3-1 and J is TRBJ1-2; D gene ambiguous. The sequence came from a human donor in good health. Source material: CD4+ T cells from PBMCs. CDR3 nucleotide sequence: TGTGCCAGCAGCCAAGTTTCCGTCGGCTACACCTTC. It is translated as CASSQVSVGYTF.